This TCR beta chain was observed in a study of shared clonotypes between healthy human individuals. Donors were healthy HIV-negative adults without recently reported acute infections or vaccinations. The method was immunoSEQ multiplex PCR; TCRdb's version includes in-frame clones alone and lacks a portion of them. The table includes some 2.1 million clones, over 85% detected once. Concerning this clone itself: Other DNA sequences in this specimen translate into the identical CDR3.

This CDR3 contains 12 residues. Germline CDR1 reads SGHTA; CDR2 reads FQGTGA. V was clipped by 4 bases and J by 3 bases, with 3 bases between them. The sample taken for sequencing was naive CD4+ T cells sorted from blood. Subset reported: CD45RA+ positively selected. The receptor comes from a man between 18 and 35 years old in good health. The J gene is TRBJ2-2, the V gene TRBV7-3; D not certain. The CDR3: CASSSYTGELFF. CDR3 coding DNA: TGTGCCAGCAGCTCCTACACCGGGGAGCTGTTTTTT. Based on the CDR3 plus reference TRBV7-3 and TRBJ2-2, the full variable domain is GAGVSQTPSNKVTEKGKYVELRCDPISGHTALYWYRQSLGQGPEFLIYFQGTGAADDSGLPNDRFFAVRPEGSVSTLKIQRTERGDSAVYLCASSSYTGELFFGEGSRLTVL.